This T cell receptor (beta chain) was captured in a study of blood T cell repertoires in COVID-19. The CDR3 runs to 13 residues. The ends lost 6 bases at V and 7 bases at J; junction bases unmatched: 6. Per the original data handling: Amplification from reference gene primers served as the basis for estimated nucleated cell counts. Clones were read by immunoSEQ multiplex PCR, and TCRdb kept only the in-frame ones, dropping some. V and J calls and clone size follow that table, whereas D and trimming were derived from the DNA. This sample has about 190,000 clones, with about nine tenths found just once.

The source of this sequence is a man aged 40-55 years with acute or convalescent COVID-19. The chain uses TRBV12-3 or TRBV12-4 and TRBJ2-1; TRBD1 matches 7 bases. Input material: peripheral blood. CDR3 sequence: CASSRGQHNEQFF. DNA of the CDR3: TGTGCCAGCAGCCGGGGACAGCATAATGAGCAGTTCTTC.